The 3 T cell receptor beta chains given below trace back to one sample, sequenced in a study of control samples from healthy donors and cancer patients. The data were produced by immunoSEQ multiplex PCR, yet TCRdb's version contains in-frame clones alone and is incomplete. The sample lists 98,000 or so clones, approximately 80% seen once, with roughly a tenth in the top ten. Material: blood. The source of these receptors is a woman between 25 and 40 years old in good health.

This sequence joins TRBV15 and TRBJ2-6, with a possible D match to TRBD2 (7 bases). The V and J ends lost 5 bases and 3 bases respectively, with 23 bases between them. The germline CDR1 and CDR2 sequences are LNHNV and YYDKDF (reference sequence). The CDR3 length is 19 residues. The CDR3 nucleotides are TGTGCCACCAGCCCGCTGGGGGAGGGGGGGTCTAGTGGGGCCAACGTCCTGACTTTC. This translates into CATSPLGEGGSSGANVLTF.

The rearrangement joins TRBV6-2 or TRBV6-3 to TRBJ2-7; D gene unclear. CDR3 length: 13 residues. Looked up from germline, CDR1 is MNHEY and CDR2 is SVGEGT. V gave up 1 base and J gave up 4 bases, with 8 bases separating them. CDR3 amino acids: CASSYFVKYEQYF. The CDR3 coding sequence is TGTGCCAGCAGTTACTTCGTGAAATACGAGCAGTACTTC.

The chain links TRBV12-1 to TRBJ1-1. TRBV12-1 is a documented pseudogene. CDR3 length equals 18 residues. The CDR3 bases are TGTGCCAGCAGCACTACCGGGGACCCCGAGAGGACGAACACTGAAGCTTTCTTT. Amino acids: CASSTTGDPERTNTEAFF.